This entry lists 15 T cell receptor beta chains sequenced from one sample in a study of blood T cell repertoires in COVID-19. Assay: immunoSEQ multiplex PCR; the TCRdb copy retains only in-frame clones and omits some. The sample includes about 360,000 clones, 87% seen only once; the top ten take approximately 1.9%. Specimen: PBMCs or T cells enriched from blood (not recorded which). The receptors stem from a middle-aged man in a cohort exposed to, infected with or recovered from COVID-19 (not recorded which).

The chain joins TRBV6-6 to TRBJ2-2, with a tentative D call TRBD1 (6 bases). V was pared by 6 bases and J by 6 bases, with 11 bases between. Germline V gene data show CDR1 as MNHNY and CDR2 as SVGAGI (reference sequence). The CDR3 consists of 13 residues. DNA of the CDR3: TGTGCCAGCAGGCCAGGGGAGCCCGGGGAGCTGTTTTTT. This translates into CASRPGEPGELFF.

V gene TRBV12-3 or TRBV12-4 combines with J gene TRBJ2-7; tentative D call: TRBD1 (6 bases). The length of the CDR3 is 13 residues. Trimming took 3 bases from V and 5 from J, leaving 11 bases between them. The CDR3 spells CASSFTEGDEQYF. CDR3 sequence (DNA): TGTGCCAGCAGTTTTACTGAGGGGGACGAGCAGTACTTC.

CDR3 in DNA: TGTGCCAGCAGCCAAGGTCCCGGGGGAGGGTCCTACAATGAGCAGTTCTTC. Its protein product is CASSQGPGGGSYNEQFF. The V and J genes are TRBV3-1 (or the pseudogene TRBV3-2) and TRBJ2-1, with TRBD2 identical over 7 bases. V lost 1 base, J lost 1 base, and 7 bases stayed unmatched. The germline CDR1 and CDR2 sequences are LGHDT and YNNKEL (reference sequence). The CDR3 consists of 17 residues.

The J gene is TRBJ1-4, the V gene TRBV25-1; D perhaps matches TRBD1 (5 bases). Deletions cut 6 bases from V and 8 bases from J, with 16 bases between. Looked up from germline, CDR1 is MGHDK and CDR2 is SYGVNS. The CDR3 length is 14 residues. In nucleotides, the CDR3 is TGTGCCAGCAGCCGGGACGGGAGGCCGGAAAAACTGTTTTTT. Translating it yields CASSRDGRPEKLFF. Together with reference TRBV25-1 and TRBJ1-4, the CDR3 gives the full variable domain: EADIYQTPRYLVIGTGKKITLECSQTMGHDKMYWYQQDPGMELHLIHYSYGVNSTEKGDLSSESTVSRIRTEHFPLTLESARPSHTSQYLCASSRDGRPEKLFFGSGTQLSVL.

The rearrangement links TRBV6-5 to TRBJ2-3; D may be TRBD2 (5 bases). CDR1 MNHEY and CDR2 SVGAGI come from the germline V gene. Trimming cost V 8 bases and J 4 bases, with 16 bases left between them. CDR3 length equals 14 residues. The CDR3 region has the DNA TGTGCCAGCCGGGCGGGCGGAGGCGCAGATACGCAGTATTTT. Residues: CASRAGGGADTQYF.

The chain is built from TRBV7-9 and TRBJ2-1; D remains unclear. The CDR3 has 12 residues. Germline loops: CDR1 SEHNR, CDR2 FQNEAQ (reference sequence). V shed 7 bases and J shed 5 bases, with 9 bases lying between them. In nucleotides, the CDR3 is TGTGCCAGCACCACAATCCACAATGAGCAGTTCTTC. Translation gives CASTTIHNEQFF.

V usage is TRBV18 and J usage is TRBJ2-7; a weak D match, TRBD1 (6 bases). The CDR3 is 13 residues long. Germline V gene sequence: CDR1 KGHSH, CDR2 LQKENI. V lost 5 bases to trimming and J lost 7 bases, with 15 bases between them. The CDR3 reads CASSAGQQGEQYF. The CDR3 region has the DNA TGTGCCAGCTCAGCCGGACAGCAAGGGGAGCAGTACTTC.

V and J are TRBV6-5 and TRBJ1-1; no clear D. The V and J ends lost 5 bases and 4 bases respectively, with 8 bases between them. From germline, CDR1 is MNHEY and CDR2 SVGAGI. This CDR3 is 12 amino acids long. CDR3: CASSPRFTEAFF. CDR3 nucleotide sequence: TGTGCCAGCAGTCCTAGGTTCACTGAAGCTTTCTTT.

The rearrangement links TRBV5-1 to TRBJ1-4; D is undetermined. CDR1 is SGHRS, CDR2 YFSETQ, per germline. The CDR3 consists of 13 residues. V lost 0 bases and J lost 6, with 6 bases in between. CDR3 loop: CASSLGVDEKLFF. Here the CDR3 DNA reads TGCGCCAGCAGCTTGGGAGTGGATGAAAAACTGTTTTTT.

This chain connects TRBV21-1 to TRBJ1-5. TRBV21-1 is designated a pseudogene. This CDR3 has 15 residues. The CDR3 sequence: CASSKVKGGNQPQHF. The CDR3 region has the DNA TGTGCCAGCAGCAAAGTTAAGGGGGGGAATCAGCCCCAGCATTTT.

Note on this clone: The sample holds other DNA sequences that translate to the same CDR3. V and J are TRBV9 and TRBJ1-2, with D unclear. Germline V gene sequence: CDR1 SGDLS, CDR2 YYNGEE. V dropped 4 bases and J dropped 4 bases, with 5 bases sitting between them. The CDR3 consists of 11 residues. CDR3 amino acids: CASSPGYGYTF. The CDR3 DNA sequence: TGTGCCAGCAGCCCCGGCTATGGCTACACCTTC.

The rearrangement links TRBV6-5 to TRBJ1-6; weak D call: TRBD1 (6 bases). Between the trimmed V and J ends, which lost 8 bases and 3 bases, there was a span of 11 bases. Germline loops: CDR1 MNHEY, CDR2 SVGAGI. CDR3 length: 14 residues. As DNA, the CDR3 is TGTGCCAGCCGGGGACAAGGCTATAATTCACCCCTCCACTTT. Encoded protein: CASRGQGYNSPLHF.

The rearrangement uses TRBV6-1 and TRBJ1-3; weak D call: TRBD1 (5 bases). This CDR3 is built from 16 residues. The V end lost 1 base, the J end lost 3 bases, and 13 bases lay between the germline ends. The germline gives CDR1 MNHNS, CDR2 SASEGT. In DNA, the CDR3 is TGTGCCAGCAGTGAAGTGGGGACTGTATTTGGAAACACCATATATTTT. Amino acid sequence: CASSEVGTVFGNTIYF.

The V call is TRBV12-3 or TRBV12-4, the J call TRBJ1-4; no firm D call. With 3 bases removed from V and 6 bases from J, the gap between germline ends came to 8 bases. CDR3 size: 13 residues. The chain's CDR3 is CASSFSADEKLFF. The CDR3, as DNA: TGTGCCAGCAGTTTCAGTGCGGATGAAAAACTGTTTTTT.

The chain combines TRBV5-1 with TRBJ1-1; a weak D match, TRBD1 (6 bases). Germline values: CDR1 SGHRS, CDR2 YFSETQ. The germline V and J ends were trimmed by 6 bases and 1 base, with 19 bases remaining between them. The CDR3 consists of 16 residues. In DNA form, the CDR3 reads TGCGCCAGCACTAAAGGGGGGGCGGAAAGGAACACTGAAGCTTTCTTT. The encoded protein is CASTKGGAERNTEAFF.